These T cell receptor beta chains were read from a single sample in a study of blood T cell repertoires in COVID-19. TCRdb keeps only in-frame clones here, not all; method: immunoSEQ multiplex PCR. Of approximately 240,000 clones detected, 85% appear once; the ten largest clones hold more than 6%. The sequencing input was peripheral blood. The receptor set was obtained from a woman aged 55-69 years with active or convalescent COVID-19. CDR3s include the opening cysteine and the closing phenylalanine or tryptophan. The order of the fields is J gene, D gene, V gene, clone size, CDR3 protein, CDR3 DNA. A D gene is named only where the DNA matches it firmly. Clone size is given for some rows only: seen once, a few or many times, or a class if the clone is expanded.

j_gene: TRBJ1-2; d_gene: TRBD1; v_gene: TRBV7-9; abundance: .; CDR3aa: CASSLGGQGDANYGYTF; CDR3nt: TGTGCCAGCAGCTTAGGTGGACAGGGGGACGCTAACTATGGCTACACCTTC
j_gene: TRBJ1-1; d_gene: TRBD1; v_gene: TRBV19; abundance: once; CDR3aa: CASSIGPTGMVNGEAFF; CDR3nt: TGTGCCAGTAGTATAGGGCCGACAGGGATGGTAAACGGTGAAGCTTTCTTT
j_gene: TRBJ1-1; d_gene: .; v_gene: TRBV25-1; abundance: .; CDR3aa: CASSEWGRDTEAFF; CDR3nt: TGTGCCAGCAGTGAATGGGGCAGGGACACTGAAGCTTTCTTT
j_gene: TRBJ1-5; d_gene: TRBD1; v_gene: TRBV19; abundance: .; CDR3aa: CASSSPGTGNQPQHF; CDR3nt: TGTGCCAGTAGTAGCCCCGGGACAGGGAATCAGCCCCAGCATTTT
j_gene: TRBJ1-1; d_gene: .; v_gene: TRBV24-1; abundance: .; CDR3aa: CATSDSASQAEAFF; CDR3nt: TGTGCCACCAGTGATTCGGCCTCCCAGGCGGAAGCTTTCTTT
j_gene: TRBJ2-1; d_gene: TRBD2; v_gene: TRBV25-1; abundance: .; CDR3aa: CASSDLTGTSGADEQFF; CDR3nt: TGTGCCAGCAGTGATCTCACCGGGACTAGCGGGGCGGATGAGCAGTTCTTC
j_gene: TRBJ1-5; d_gene: TRBD1; v_gene: TRBV2; abundance: .; CDR3aa: CASIGQGGNQPQHF; CDR3nt: TGTGCCAGCATTGGACAGGGAGGCAATCAGCCCCAGCATTTT
j_gene: TRBJ1-2; d_gene: TRBD1; v_gene: TRBV2; abundance: .; CDR3aa: CASSVSRDRDNSNYGYTF; CDR3nt: TGTGCCAGCAGTGTGAGCCGGGACAGGGATAACTCTAACTATGGCTACACCTTC
j_gene: TRBJ2-3; d_gene: .; v_gene: TRBV2; abundance: .; CDR3aa: CASSEYPNFRDTYDTDTQYF; CDR3nt: TGTGCCAGCAGTGAATATCCCAACTTCCGGGACACCTACGACACAGATACGCAGTATTTT
j_gene: TRBJ2-5; d_gene: TRBD2; v_gene: TRBV28; abundance: .; CDR3aa: CASSLGGYQETQYF; CDR3nt: TGTGCCAGCAGTTTGGGGGGGTACCAAGAGACCCAGTACTTC
j_gene: TRBJ2-3; d_gene: TRBD1; v_gene: TRBV10-2; abundance: .; CDR3aa: CASSRDRVVDTQYF; CDR3nt: TGCGCCAGCAGCCGCGACAGGGTCGTGGATACGCAGTATTTT
j_gene: TRBJ2-5; d_gene: .; v_gene: TRBV30; abundance: once; CDR3aa: CAWSPMGGGETQYF; CDR3nt: TGTGCCTGGTCCCCCATGGGGGGAGGCGAGACCCAGTACTTC
j_gene: TRBJ1-5; d_gene: TRBD1; v_gene: TRBV13; abundance: .; CDR3aa: CASSQGAGGPQHF; CDR3nt: TGTGCCAGCAGCCAGGGGGCCGGGGGGCCCCAGCATTTT
j_gene: TRBJ2-1; d_gene: .; v_gene: TRBV12-5; abundance: .; CDR3aa: CASGLVELDEQFF; CDR3nt: TGTGCTAGTGGTTTGGTAGAGTTAGATGAGCAGTTCTTC
j_gene: TRBJ2-5; d_gene: .; v_gene: TRBV29-1; abundance: .; CDR3aa: CSVGLGPETQYF; CDR3nt: TGCAGCGTAGGACTTGGTCCCGAGACCCAGTACTTC
j_gene: TRBJ1-1; d_gene: .; v_gene: TRBV28; abundance: few; CDR3aa: CATLMNTEAFF; CDR3nt: TGTGCCACACTAATGAACACTGAAGCTTTCTTT
j_gene: TRBJ2-1; d_gene: TRBD2; v_gene: TRBV25-1; abundance: few; CDR3aa: CASSEYFRGGDNEQFF; CDR3nt: TGTGCCAGCAGTGAATATTTCCGGGGGGGGGACAATGAGCAGTTCTTC
j_gene: TRBJ1-2; d_gene: TRBD1; v_gene: TRBV19; abundance: .; CDR3aa: CASQRTGAFGYTF; CDR3nt: TGTGCCAGCCAAAGGACAGGCGCTTTTGGCTACACCTTC
j_gene: TRBJ2-5; d_gene: TRBD2; v_gene: TRBV19; abundance: .; CDR3aa: CASSIFSSGSGETQYF; CDR3nt: TGTGCCAGTAGTATTTTCTCTAGCGGGAGTGGAGAGACCCAGTACTTC
j_gene: TRBJ2-7; d_gene: .; v_gene: TRBV5-4; abundance: .; CDR3aa: CASSFNRVEQYF; CDR3nt: TGTGCCAGCAGCTTCAACAGGGTCGAGCAGTACTTC
j_gene: TRBJ2-3; d_gene: TRBD2; v_gene: TRBV18; abundance: once; CDR3aa: CASSPLAGYTDTQYF; CDR3nt: TGTGCCAGCTCACCACTAGCGGGGTACACAGATACGCAGTATTTT
j_gene: TRBJ2-1; d_gene: .; v_gene: TRBV18; abundance: .; CDR3aa: CASSPPTGFAYNEQFF; CDR3nt: TGTGCCAGCTCACCACCTACAGGGTTCGCCTACAATGAGCAGTTCTTC
j_gene: TRBJ2-1; d_gene: TRBD2; v_gene: TRBV27; abundance: .; CDR3aa: CASSWTSGAPYNEQFF; CDR3nt: TGTGCCAGCAGTTGGACTAGCGGGGCTCCCTACAATGAGCAGTTCTTC
j_gene: TRBJ2-7; d_gene: .; v_gene: TRBV6-1; abundance: few; CDR3aa: CASSEIFGAAYEQYF; CDR3nt: TGTGCCAGCAGTGAAATATTCGGAGCGGCCTACGAGCAGTACTTC
j_gene: TRBJ2-6; d_gene: .; v_gene: TRBV9; abundance: .; CDR3aa: CASTTSGVYSGANVLTF; CDR3nt: TGTGCCAGCACAACATCAGGGGTTTACTCTGGGGCCAACGTCCTGACTTTC
j_gene: TRBJ2-2; d_gene: TRBD2; v_gene: TRBV13; abundance: .; CDR3aa: CASSLGGRAGRYTGELFF; CDR3nt: TGTGCCAGCAGCTTAGGCGGGAGGGCAGGGCGCTACACCGGGGAGCTGTTTTTT
j_gene: TRBJ1-3; d_gene: .; v_gene: TRBV3-1/TRBV3-2; abundance: .; CDR3aa: CASSQRGNDSGNTIYF; CDR3nt: TGTGCCAGCAGCCAACGCGGGAACGACTCTGGAAACACCATATATTTT
j_gene: TRBJ1-3; d_gene: .; v_gene: TRBV4-1; abundance: .; CDR3aa: CASSQDLTVQGVGNTIYF; CDR3nt: TGCGCCAGCAGCCAAGATCTGACAGTGCAGGGTGTCGGAAACACCATATATTTT
j_gene: TRBJ2-3; d_gene: TRBD2; v_gene: TRBV5-6; abundance: .; CDR3aa: CASSMLAGITDTQYF; CDR3nt: TGTGCCAGCAGCATGTTAGCGGGAATCACAGATACGCAGTATTTT
j_gene: TRBJ1-1; d_gene: TRBD1; v_gene: TRBV28; abundance: .; CDR3aa: CASSLTGGDQAFF; CDR3nt: TGTGCCAGCAGTCTAACAGGGGGTGATCAAGCTTTCTTT
j_gene: TRBJ2-1; d_gene: TRBD1; v_gene: TRBV19; abundance: .; CDR3aa: CASSQTGATYNEQFF; CDR3nt: TGTGCCAGTAGTCAAACAGGGGCCACCTACAATGAGCAGTTCTTC
j_gene: TRBJ2-6; d_gene: TRBD1; v_gene: TRBV27; abundance: .; CDR3aa: CASSVQTPGQGSNGANVLTF; CDR3nt: TGTGCCAGCAGTGTACAAACCCCGGGACAGGGGTCGAACGGGGCCAACGTCCTGACTTTC
j_gene: TRBJ1-1; d_gene: TRBD1; v_gene: TRBV19; abundance: .; CDR3aa: CASTDREDEAFF; CDR3nt: TGTGCCAGTACGGACAGGGAAGATGAAGCTTTCTTT
j_gene: TRBJ1-2; d_gene: .; v_gene: TRBV6-5; abundance: .; CDR3aa: CASTRDRYGYTF; CDR3nt: TGTGCCAGCACAAGAGACAGATATGGCTACACCTTC
j_gene: TRBJ1-1; d_gene: .; v_gene: TRBV25-1; abundance: .; CDR3aa: CASSPGRGVAFF; CDR3nt: TGTGCCAGCAGCCCCGGGAGGGGGGTGGCTTTCTTT
j_gene: TRBJ1-3; d_gene: TRBD1; v_gene: TRBV9; abundance: .; CDR3aa: CASSVSPGGPSGNTIYF; CDR3nt: TGTGCCAGCAGCGTCTCCCCAGGGGGCCCCTCTGGAAACACCATATATTTT
j_gene: TRBJ1-3; d_gene: .; v_gene: TRBV28; abundance: .; CDR3aa: CASTLLEGNTIYF; CDR3nt: TGTGCCAGCACGCTATTGGAGGGAAACACCATATATTTT
j_gene: TRBJ2-5; d_gene: .; v_gene: TRBV5-8; abundance: .; CDR3aa: CASSLRGEETQYF; CDR3nt: TGTGCCAGCAGCTTACGGGGAGAAGAGACCCAGTACTTC
j_gene: TRBJ2-1; d_gene: TRBD2; v_gene: TRBV4-1; abundance: .; CDR3aa: CASSLQGLAGYNEQFF; CDR3nt: TGCGCCAGCAGCCTCCAAGGACTAGCGGGCTACAATGAGCAGTTCTTC
j_gene: TRBJ1-2; d_gene: .; v_gene: TRBV5-1; abundance: .; CDR3aa: CASSAAQGRYGYTF; CDR3nt: TGCGCCAGCAGCGCCGCGCAGGGCCGCTATGGCTACACCTTC
j_gene: TRBJ1-1; d_gene: TRBD1; v_gene: TRBV30; abundance: .; CDR3aa: CAWSPQDRGRTEAFF; CDR3nt: TGTGCCTGGAGTCCACAGGACAGGGGGCGAACTGAAGCTTTCTTT
j_gene: TRBJ2-1; d_gene: TRBD2; v_gene: TRBV10-1; abundance: .; CDR3aa: CASSEWRGKYNEQFF; CDR3nt: TGCGCCAGCAGTGAGTGGCGGGGGAAGTACAATGAGCAGTTCTTC
j_gene: TRBJ1-4; d_gene: TRBD1; v_gene: TRBV5-1; abundance: .; CDR3aa: CASSSRQGPPNEKLFF; CDR3nt: TGCGCCAGCAGCTCCAGACAGGGCCCCCCTAATGAAAAACTGTTTTTT
j_gene: TRBJ1-2; d_gene: TRBD1; v_gene: TRBV7-6; abundance: .; CDR3aa: CASSPQSQGVGGYTF; CDR3nt: TGTGCCAGCAGCCCGCAGTCACAGGGGGTAGGAGGCTACACCTTC
j_gene: TRBJ1-6; d_gene: .; v_gene: TRBV5-1; abundance: .; CDR3aa: CASSLAATVNNSPLHF; CDR3nt: TGCGCCAGCAGCTTGGCCGCGACAGTGAATAATTCACCCCTCCACTTT
j_gene: TRBJ1-2; d_gene: .; v_gene: TRBV28; abundance: .; CDR3aa: CASSFQAQSLWGYTF; CDR3nt: TGTGCCAGCAGTTTTCAGGCCCAGAGTTTGTGGGGCTACACCTTC
j_gene: TRBJ1-3; d_gene: .; v_gene: TRBV6-5; abundance: .; CDR3aa: CASRAGTLGGNTIYF; CDR3nt: TGTGCCAGCAGAGCCGGGACTCTGGGGGGAAACACCATATATTTT
j_gene: TRBJ2-1; d_gene: TRBD2; v_gene: TRBV5-1; abundance: .; CDR3aa: CASSPLFSGRIHNEQFF; CDR3nt: TGCGCCAGCAGCCCCTTATTTAGCGGGAGGATCCACAATGAGCAGTTCTTC
j_gene: TRBJ1-5; d_gene: .; v_gene: TRBV6-5; abundance: .; CDR3aa: CASTEDINQPQHF; CDR3nt: TGTGCCAGCACCGAAGACATCAATCAGCCCCAGCATTTT
j_gene: TRBJ2-1; d_gene: TRBD2; v_gene: TRBV11-2; abundance: .; CDR3aa: CASSPLGGIKDNEQFF; CDR3nt: TGTGCCAGCAGCCCCCTCGGGGGGATCAAGGACAATGAGCAGTTCTTC
j_gene: TRBJ1-6; d_gene: TRBD1; v_gene: TRBV5-1; abundance: .; CDR3aa: CASSLGQGGTGNSPLHF; CDR3nt: TGCGCCAGCAGCTTGGGGCAGGGAGGGACAGGGAATTCACCCCTCCACTTT
j_gene: TRBJ2-1; d_gene: .; v_gene: TRBV4-1; abundance: .; CDR3aa: CASSQDFWREQFF; CDR3nt: TGCGCCAGCAGCCAAGATTTCTGGAGGGAGCAGTTCTTC
j_gene: TRBJ1-5; d_gene: TRBD1; v_gene: TRBV10-3; abundance: .; CDR3aa: CAISGDRGRDQPQHF; CDR3nt: TGTGCCATCAGTGGGGACAGGGGGCGCGATCAGCCCCAGCATTTT
j_gene: TRBJ2-6; d_gene: .; v_gene: TRBV28; abundance: .; CDR3aa: CASSLQSSGANVLTF; CDR3nt: TGTGCCAGCAGTCTACAGAGCTCTGGGGCCAACGTCCTGACTTTC